The clone carrying this T cell receptor (beta chain) has just a few counts. The antigen remains unidentified. These data come from a study of blood T cells in healthy people across ages. Regarding the study as a whole: Higher naive T cell percentage went strongly together with higher TCR beta diversity. Because sorting was not performed, PBMCs prevented conclusive naive versus antigen-experienced comparison.

Combining a sample-barcoded 5' primer with a J-beta primer mix, a second PCR ran for about 7 to 11 cycles. TCRdb recomputed calls from the 5' RACE reads with MiXCR, one row per CDR3 protein. The table has about 830,000 distinct CDR3 sequences, nearly 60% seen once. With 4 bases removed from V and 0 bases from J, the gap between germline ends came to 14 bases. In germline, CDR1 is MGHDK, CDR2 SYGVNS. The CDR3 has 16 amino acids. This sequence joins TRBV25-1 and TRBJ2-3; D is possibly TRBD2 (5 bases). The TCR comes from a young man in good health. The specimen was blood. Here the CDR3 reads CASSGYGLSSTDTQYF. In DNA form, the CDR3 reads TGTGCCAGCAGTGGCTACGGACTCTCTAGCACAGATACGCAGTATTTT.